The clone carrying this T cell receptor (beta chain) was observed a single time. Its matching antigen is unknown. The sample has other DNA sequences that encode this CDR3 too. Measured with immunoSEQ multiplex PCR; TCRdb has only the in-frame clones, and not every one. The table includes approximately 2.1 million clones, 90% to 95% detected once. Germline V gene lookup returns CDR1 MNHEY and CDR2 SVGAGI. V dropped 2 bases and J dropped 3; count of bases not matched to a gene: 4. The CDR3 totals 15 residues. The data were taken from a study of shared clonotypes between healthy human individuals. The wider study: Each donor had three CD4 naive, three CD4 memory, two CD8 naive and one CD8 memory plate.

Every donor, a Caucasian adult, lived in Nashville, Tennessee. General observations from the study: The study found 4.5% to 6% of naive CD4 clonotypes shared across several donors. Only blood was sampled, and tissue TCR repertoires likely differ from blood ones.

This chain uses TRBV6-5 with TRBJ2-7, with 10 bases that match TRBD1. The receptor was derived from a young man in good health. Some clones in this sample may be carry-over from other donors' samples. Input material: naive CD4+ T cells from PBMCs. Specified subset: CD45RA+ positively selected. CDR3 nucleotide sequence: TGTGCCAGCAGTTACCGGGACAGGGGCCACTACGAGCAGTACTTC. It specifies CASSYRDRGHYEQYF.